The 2 T cell receptor beta chains reported below all come from one sample, sequenced in a study of identical twins. TCRdb reprocessed the 5' RACE reads via MiXCR and lists one record per CDR3 protein. Among about 890,000 distinct CDR3 sequences listed, roughly an eighth were seen once. The data also belong to a second study, concerning yellow fever vaccine responses in identical twins.

The sample was PBMCs. The source of these receptors is a woman under 30 in good health.

This clonotype was observed at least ten times. The chain employs TRBV20-1 and TRBJ2-7; maybe TRBD1 (6 bases). The CDR3 is 12 residues long. V lost 5 bases and J 7 bases, leaving 15 bases between the germline ends. Germline V lookup: CDR1 DFQATT, CDR2 SNEGSKA (reference sequence). The CDR3 here is CSARRTEREQYF. The CDR3 DNA reads TGCAGTGCTCGCAGGACAGAGCGGGAGCAGTACTTC.

This clonotype was counted only a few times. The gene calls are TRBV3-1 and TRBJ1-2, with D uncertain. The CDR3 consists of 13 residues. V was shortened by 4 bases and J by 5 bases, with 11 bases between the two germline ends. Per the germline V gene, CDR1 is LGHDT and CDR2 is YNNKEL (reference sequence). As DNA, the CDR3 is TGTGCCAGCAGCCCCAAGAGGGAGTATGGCTACACCTTC. Its protein product is CASSPKREYGYTF.